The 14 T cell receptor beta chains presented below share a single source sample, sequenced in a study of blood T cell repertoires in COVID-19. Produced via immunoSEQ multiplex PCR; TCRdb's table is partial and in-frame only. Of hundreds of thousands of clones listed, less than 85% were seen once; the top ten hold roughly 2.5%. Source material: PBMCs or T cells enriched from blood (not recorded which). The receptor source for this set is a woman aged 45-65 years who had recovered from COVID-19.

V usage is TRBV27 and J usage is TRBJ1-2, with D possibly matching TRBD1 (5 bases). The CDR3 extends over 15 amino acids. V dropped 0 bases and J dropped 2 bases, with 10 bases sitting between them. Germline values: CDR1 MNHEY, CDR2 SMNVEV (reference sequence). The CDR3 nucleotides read TGTGCCAGCAGTTTATCTAGGCGGGGGAACTATGGCTACACCTTC. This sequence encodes CASSLSRRGNYGYTF.

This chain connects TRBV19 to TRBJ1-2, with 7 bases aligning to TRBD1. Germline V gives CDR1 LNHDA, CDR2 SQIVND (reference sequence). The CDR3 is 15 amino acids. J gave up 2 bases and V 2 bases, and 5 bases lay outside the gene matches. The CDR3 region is CASSIPTGINYGYTF. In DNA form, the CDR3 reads TGTGCCAGTAGTATACCGACAGGGATCAACTATGGCTACACCTTC. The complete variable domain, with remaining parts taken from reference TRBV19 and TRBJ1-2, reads DGGITQSPKYLFRKEGQNVTLSCEQNLNHDAMYWYRQDPGQGLRLIYYSQIVNDFQKGDIAEGYSVSREKKESFPLTVTSAQKNPTAFYLCASSIPTGINYGYTFGSGTRLTVV.

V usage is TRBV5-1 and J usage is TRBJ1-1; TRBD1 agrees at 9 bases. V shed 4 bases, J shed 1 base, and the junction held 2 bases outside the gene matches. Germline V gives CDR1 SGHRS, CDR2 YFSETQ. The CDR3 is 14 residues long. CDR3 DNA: TGCGCCAGCAGCCGACAGGGGGAGAACACTGAAGCTTTCTTT. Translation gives CASSRQGENTEAFF.

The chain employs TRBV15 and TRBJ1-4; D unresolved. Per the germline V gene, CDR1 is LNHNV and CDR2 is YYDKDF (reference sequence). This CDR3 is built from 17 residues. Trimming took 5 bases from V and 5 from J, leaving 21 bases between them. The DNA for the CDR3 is TGTGCCACCAGCCCCCGATCCCACCTCGGGTTGAATGAAAAACTGTTTTTT. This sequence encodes CATSPRSHLGLNEKLFF. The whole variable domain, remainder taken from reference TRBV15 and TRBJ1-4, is DAMVIQNPRYQVTQFGKPVTLSCSQTLNHNVMYWYQQKSSQAPKLLFHYYDKDFNNEADTPDNFQSRRPNTSFCFLDIRSPGLGDTAMYLCATSPRSHLGLNEKLFFGSGTQLSVL.

CDR3: CASSLRGQETQYF. CDR3 nucleotide sequence: TGTGCCAGCAGCTTGCGGGGCCAAGAGACCCAGTACTTC. The chain joins TRBV5-4 to TRBJ2-5; D may be TRBD2 (5 bases). Germline-derived CDR1 and CDR2 are SGHNT and YYREEE (reference sequence). Trimming stripped 1 base from V and 1 base from J, with 5 bases between. The length of the CDR3 is 13 residues.

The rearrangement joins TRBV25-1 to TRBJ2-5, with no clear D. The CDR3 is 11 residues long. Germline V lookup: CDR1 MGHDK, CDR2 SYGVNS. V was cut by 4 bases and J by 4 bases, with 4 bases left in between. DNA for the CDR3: TGTGCCAGCAGTGGGAGAGAGACCCAGTACTTC. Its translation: CASSGRETQYF.

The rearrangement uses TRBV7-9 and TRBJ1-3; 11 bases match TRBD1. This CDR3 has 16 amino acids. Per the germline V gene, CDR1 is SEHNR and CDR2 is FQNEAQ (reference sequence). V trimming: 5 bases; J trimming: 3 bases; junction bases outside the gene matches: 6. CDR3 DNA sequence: TGTGCCAGCAGCCTAGGACAGGGGGCGATTGGAAACACCATATATTTT. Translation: CASSLGQGAIGNTIYF.

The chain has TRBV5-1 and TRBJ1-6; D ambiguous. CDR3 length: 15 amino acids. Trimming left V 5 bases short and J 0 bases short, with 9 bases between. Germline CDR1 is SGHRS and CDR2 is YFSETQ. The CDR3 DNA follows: TGCGCCAGCAGAATGGAGTTCTCCTATAATTCACCCCTCCACTTT. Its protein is CASRMEFSYNSPLHF. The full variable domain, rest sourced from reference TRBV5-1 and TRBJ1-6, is KAGVTQTPRYLIKTRGQQVTLSCSPISGHRSVSWYQQTPGQGLQFLFEYFSETQRNKGNFPGRFSGRQFSNSRSEMNVSTLELGDSALYLCASRMEFSYNSPLHFGNGTRLTVT.

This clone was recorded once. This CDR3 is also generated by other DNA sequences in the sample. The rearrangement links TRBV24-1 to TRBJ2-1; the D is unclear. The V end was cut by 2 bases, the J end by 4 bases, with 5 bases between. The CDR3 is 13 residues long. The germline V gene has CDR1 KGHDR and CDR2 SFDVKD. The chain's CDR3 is CATSDSTYNEQFF. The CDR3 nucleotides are TGTGCCACCAGTGATTCGACTTACAATGAGCAGTTCTTC.

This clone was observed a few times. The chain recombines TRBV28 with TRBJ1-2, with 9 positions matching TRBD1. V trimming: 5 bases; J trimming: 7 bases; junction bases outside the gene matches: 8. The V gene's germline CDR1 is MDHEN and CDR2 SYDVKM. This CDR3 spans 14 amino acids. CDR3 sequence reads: CASSVPGQGLGYTF. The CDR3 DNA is TGTGCCAGCAGTGTGCCGGGACAGGGACTTGGCTACACCTTC.

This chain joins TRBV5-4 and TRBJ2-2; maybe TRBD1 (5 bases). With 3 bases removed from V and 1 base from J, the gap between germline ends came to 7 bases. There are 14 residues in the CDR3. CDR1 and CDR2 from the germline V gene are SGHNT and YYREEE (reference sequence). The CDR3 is CASSSTVNTGELFF. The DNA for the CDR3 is TGTGCCAGCAGCTCGACAGTGAACACCGGGGAGCTGTTTTTT.

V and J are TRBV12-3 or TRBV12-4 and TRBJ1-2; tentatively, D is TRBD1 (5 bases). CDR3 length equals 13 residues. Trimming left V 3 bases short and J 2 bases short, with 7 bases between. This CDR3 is CASSLAGNYGYTF. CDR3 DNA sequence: TGTGCCAGCAGTTTGGCAGGGAACTATGGCTACACCTTC.

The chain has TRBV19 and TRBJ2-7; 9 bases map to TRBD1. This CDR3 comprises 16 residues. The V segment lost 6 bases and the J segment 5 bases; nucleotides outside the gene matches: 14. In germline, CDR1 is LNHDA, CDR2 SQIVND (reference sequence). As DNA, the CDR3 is TGTGCCAGTAGCGGTTTCCCGGGACAGGGAGATAACGAGCAGTACTTC. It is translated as CASSGFPGQGDNEQYF. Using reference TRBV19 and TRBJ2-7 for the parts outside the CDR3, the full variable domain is DGGITQSPKYLFRKEGQNVTLSCEQNLNHDAMYWYRQDPGQGLRLIYYSQIVNDFQKGDIAEGYSVSREKKESFPLTVTSAQKNPTAFYLCASSGFPGQGDNEQYFGPGTRLTVT.

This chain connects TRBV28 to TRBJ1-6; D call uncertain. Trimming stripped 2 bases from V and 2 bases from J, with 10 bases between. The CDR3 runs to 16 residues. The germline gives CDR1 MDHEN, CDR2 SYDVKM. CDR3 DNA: TGTGCCAGCAGTTTAACACCCCAGGCCTATAATTCACCCCTCCACTTT. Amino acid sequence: CASSLTPQAYNSPLHF.